This T cell receptor beta chain was obtained from a study of T-cell reconstitution after alpha-beta-depleted transplantation in children (dated by TCRdb to the mid-2010s). Turning to the overall study: T-cell immune reconstitution after TCRalphabeta/CD19-depleted allogeneic hematopoietic cell transplantation in children was quantitatively tracked in the study by means of TCR repertoire profiling.

As for this clonotype: Its antigen is still unknown. Per-base quality was not reported, and no clone a single base away is much larger than it.

The germline V gene sets CDR1 to MNHEY and CDR2 to SVGEGT. Counted from cysteine to phenylalanine, this CDR3 has 15 amino acids. The DNA shown is the 45-base CDR3, in frame from base 1. V is pruned by 5 bases and J by 8 bases, leaving 10 bases of the junction without a gene match. Receptor amplification or capture employed PCR. Sequencing was performed on an Illumina HiSeq 2500. To normalize quantification of the TCRbeta repertoire, the TCR libraries were built with molecular barcoding that relied on unique molecular identifiers. TCRdb handled the public reads itself, with Q25 trimming in fastp and clone calling in MiXCR, and kept productive beta chains. Rows are unified per CDR3 protein, each entry keeping the most common DNA and genes. The sample profile shows approximately 400,000 distinct CDR3 sequences; approximately 11% of them were found once. Jointly, the top ten make up roughly 6% of the sample.

This clonotype originated in a human donor who donated a stem cell graft to a child with acute myeloid leukemia. In this chain, TRBV6-2 or TRBV6-3 is recombined with TRBJ2-1; 9 junctional bases match TRBD2. The sequenced sample was PBMCs from the stem cell graft donor, obtained from the stem cell graft. The CDR3 amino acid sequence is: CASSPAGVAGDEQFF. The nucleotides read TGTGCCAGCAGTCCCGCTGGAGTAGCGGGAGATGAGCAGTTCTTC.